These 22 T cell receptor beta chains originate from one sample sequenced in a study of a mutant IDH1 vaccine in newly diagnosed glioma. This sample's time point: week 23, last vaccination. With topical imiquimod, each dose of the vaccine consisted of 300 ug of mutant IDH1 20-mer peptide. The repertoire was sequenced with immunoSEQ multiplex PCR; TCRdb's copy has only in-frame clones and lacks some. The sample records about 20,000 clones, roughly 86% being singletons. Their cognate antigens are unknown. This material consisted of PBMCs, taken from a glioma patient whose treatment included an IDH1 peptide vaccine. These TCRs come from a young man with glioma.

The CDR3 region has the DNA TGTGCCAGCAGCTTAGTCGGCCTAGCGGGGGGCCCCACCTACGAGCAGTACTTC. It codes for CASSLVGLAGGPTYEQYF. The chain has TRBV7-2 and TRBJ2-7, with 11 positions matching TRBD2. The CDR3 is made up of 18 amino acids. V lost 1 base, J lost 2 bases, and 10 bases stayed unmatched. The germline gives CDR1 SGHTA, CDR2 FQGNSA.

V and J are TRBV10-2 and TRBJ2-1; TRBD2 matches at 14 bases. This CDR3 has 17 residues. The germline V gene has CDR1 WSHSY and CDR2 SAAADI. V gave up 7 bases and J gave up 2 bases; unmatched junction bases: 7. CDR3 amino acids: CASNMGLAGVAYNEQFF. The CDR3 DNA is TGCGCCAGCAACATGGGACTAGCGGGAGTGGCCTACAATGAGCAGTTCTTC.

V is TRBV10-3 and J is TRBJ2-2; D not certain. Germline CDR1 and CDR2: ENHRY and SYGVKD. This CDR3 region has 16 residues. V was pared by 0 bases and J by 1 base, with 9 bases between. CDR3 residues: CAISESTRLNTGELFF. CDR3 coding DNA: TGTGCCATCAGTGAGTCGACCAGGCTGAACACCGGGGAGCTGTTTTTT.

The chain recombines TRBV4-1 with TRBJ2-2; TRBD2 agrees at 16 bases. The CDR3 loop spans 19 amino acids. V lost 4 bases and J lost 3; bases outside the gene matches: 8. The germline V gene encodes CDR1 MGHRA and CDR2 YSYEKL. CDR3 sequence: CASSPLGTSGRADTGELFF. The CDR3 coding sequence is TGCGCCAGCAGCCCCCTGGGGACTAGCGGGAGGGCCGACACCGGGGAGCTGTTTTTT.

The chain employs TRBV14 and TRBJ2-7; 12 bases map to TRBD2. The trim removed 4 bases at V and 1 base at J, leaving 8 bases unmatched. The CDR3 covers 17 residues. The germline gives CDR1 SGHDN, CDR2 FVKESK. CDR3 sequence reads: CASSLTSGRGRSYEQYF. CDR3 nucleotides: TGTGCCAGCAGCCTGACTAGCGGGAGAGGAAGGTCCTACGAGCAGTACTTC. The full variable domain, with the rest looked up from reference TRBV14 and TRBJ2-7, is EAGVTQFPSHSVIEKGQTVTLRCDPISGHDNLYWYRRVMGKEIKFLLHFVKESKQDESGMPNNRFLAERTGGTYSTLKVQPAELEDSGVYFCASSLTSGRGRSYEQYFGPGTRLTVT.

The chain joins TRBV6-5 to TRBJ2-7; D might be TRBD1 (5 bases). The germline V gene encodes CDR1 MNHEY and CDR2 SVGAGI. The germline V and J ends were trimmed by 0 bases and 3 bases, with 9 bases remaining between them. This CDR3 has 14 residues. The CDR3 DNA reads TGTGCCAGCAGTTACTCGACAGAATACTACGAGCAGTACTTC. Amino acids: CASSYSTEYYEQYF.

The rearrangement joins TRBV5-8 to TRBJ2-1, with D tentatively TRBD1 (6 bases). The ends were cut back, 4 bases at V and 13 bases at J, with 18 bases in the middle. The CDR3 is 13 amino acids. Per the germline V gene, CDR1 is SGHTS and CDR2 is YDEGEE. CDR3: CASSELWDMIQFF. CDR3 DNA: TGTGCCAGCAGCGAACTTTGGGACATGATTCAGTTCTTC.

The gene calls are TRBV7-6 and TRBJ2-7; D gene ambiguous. Germline loops: CDR1 SGHVS, CDR2 FNYEAQ. V lost 1 base to trimming and J lost 7 bases, with 11 bases between them. This CDR3 is built from 13 residues. CDR3 amino acids: CASSLEIRLEQYF. CDR3 nucleotide sequence: TGTGCCAGCAGCTTAGAGATAAGGCTGGAGCAGTACTTC.

The chain combines TRBV6-6 with TRBJ1-5, with D unclear. Germline CDR1 reads MNHNY; CDR2 reads SVGAGI (reference sequence). This CDR3 region has 16 residues. Trimming cost V 5 bases and J 6 bases, with 20 bases left between them. DNA for the CDR3: TGTGCCAGCAGTCTACCCCCCCACGGCGCGGGTCAGCCCCAGCATTTT. It encodes CASSLPPHGAGQPQHF.

This clone was picked up a small number of times. Written as DNA, the CDR3 is TGTGCCAGCAGTATGGGCCTGGGGGGGCATTTT. Its protein is CASSMGLGGHF. J is TRBJ1-5 and V is TRBV2; D perhaps matches TRBD1 (5 bases). Trimming took 5 bases from V and 15 from J, leaving 14 bases between them. CDR1 and CDR2 from the germline V gene are SNHLY and FYNNEI. The CDR3 spans 11 residues.

This chain connects TRBV5-1 to TRBJ2-2; 9 bases fit TRBD2. The CDR3 contains 16 residues. In germline, CDR1 is SGHRS, CDR2 YFSETQ. V lost 0 bases, J lost 5 bases, and 5 bases stayed unmatched. CDR3 region: CASSLVLAGGTGELFF. The CDR3 DNA reads TGCGCCAGCAGCTTGGTACTAGCGGGTGGTACCGGGGAGCTGTTTTTT.

This clone was recorded a few times. Additional DNA sequences in this sample encode the identical CDR3. The J gene is TRBJ1-1, the V gene TRBV7-9; D uncertain. Germline V lookup: CDR1 SEHNR, CDR2 FQNEAQ (reference sequence). V dropped 1 base and J dropped 5 bases, with 8 bases sitting between them. The CDR3 loop spans 13 amino acids. CDR3 bases: TGTGCCAGCAGCTTAGGGGCAACTACTGAAGCTTTCTTT. Translating gives CASSLGATTEAFF.

This chain connects TRBV27 to TRBJ2-7; a possible D gene is TRBD2 (5 bases). The CDR3 is 13 residues long. The ends were cut back, 5 bases at V and 4 bases at J, with 12 bases in the middle. The germline V gene encodes CDR1 MNHEY and CDR2 SMNVEV (reference sequence). CDR3 protein: CASSPSGFYEQYF. Here the CDR3 DNA reads TGTGCCAGCAGTCCCTCGGGGTTTTACGAGCAGTACTTC.

The J gene is TRBJ1-1, the V gene TRBV7-9; weak D call: TRBD1 (6 bases). V was cut by 1 base and J by 4 bases, with 7 bases left in between. The CDR3 sequence is 13 residues long. The germline CDR1 and CDR2 sequences are SEHNR and FQNEAQ (reference sequence). The CDR3 region is CASSLGGGTEAFF. DNA for the CDR3: TGTGCCAGCAGCTTAGGAGGGGGCACTGAAGCTTTCTTT.

The chain employs TRBV10-3 and TRBJ2-3; 13 bases align to TRBD2. Looked up from germline, CDR1 is ENHRY and CDR2 is SYGVKD. V shed 6 bases, J shed 1 base, and the junction held 16 bases outside the gene matches. The CDR3 covers 20 residues. CDR3 sequence: CAISPIPGTSGTPGTDTQYF. CDR3 DNA sequence: TGTGCCATCAGCCCGATTCCCGGGACTAGCGGGACCCCTGGCACAGATACGCAGTATTTT.

J is TRBJ2-5 and V is TRBV30, with 8 bases fitting TRBD2. CDR1 GTSNPN and CDR2 SVGIG come from the germline V gene (reference sequence). This CDR3 spans 14 amino acids. V shed 2 bases and J 2 bases; nucleotides not matched to a gene: 4. The CDR3 bases are TGTGCCTGGAGTCTAGCGGGCTCACAAGAGACCCAGTACTTC. Its translation is CAWSLAGSQETQYF.

The rearrangement links TRBV2 to TRBJ2-7; 10 bases map to TRBD1. The CDR3 runs 14 residues. The germline V gene has CDR1 SNHLY and CDR2 FYNNEI. Trimming removed 7 bases from V and 5 bases from J; junction bases left unmatched: 8. The CDR3 protein is CASTRQGAVHEQYF. The CDR3 bases are TGTGCCAGCACCAGACAGGGGGCTGTCCACGAGCAGTACTTC.

The chain combines TRBV29-1 with TRBJ1-1, with a possible D match to TRBD1 (5 bases). Per the germline V gene, CDR1 is SQVTM and CDR2 is ANQGSEA. This CDR3 spans 14 amino acids. V lost 3 bases to trimming and J lost 2 bases, with 13 bases between them. The CDR3 region is CSVDGTLGNTEAFF. In nucleotides, the CDR3 is TGCAGCGTTGATGGGACCCTCGGAAACACTGAAGCTTTCTTT. Full variable domain (remainder filled in from reference TRBV29-1 and TRBJ1-1): SAVISQKPSRDICQRGTSLTIQCQVDSQVTMMFWYRQQPGQSLTLIATANQGSEATYESGFVIDKFPISRPNLTFSTLTVSNMSPEDSSIYLCSVDGTLGNTEAFFGQGTRLTVV.

The chain has TRBV20-1 and TRBJ1-4, with D possibly matching TRBD1 (6 bases). V lost 6 bases and J 14 bases, leaving 16 bases between the germline ends. Germline-derived CDR1 and CDR2 are DFQATT and SNEGSKA (reference sequence). This CDR3 has 11 residues. DNA of the CDR3: TGCAGTGCCACCCCCGACAGGTCCCTGTTTTTT. Its translation: CSATPDRSLFF.

The gene calls are TRBV9 and TRBJ1-4; D ambiguous. There are 15 residues in the CDR3. Germline V lookup: CDR1 SGDLS, CDR2 YYNGEE. V was cut by 4 bases and J by 4 bases, with 14 bases left in between. CDR3 sequence (DNA): TGTGCCAGCAGCCATCGGGCCAGAAGTAATGAAAAACTGTTTTTT. This codes for CASSHRARSNEKLFF.

The chain joins TRBV12-5 to TRBJ1-1, with TRBD1 as a possible D gene (5 bases). Germline CDR1 LGHNT, CDR2 FRNRAP. CDR3 length equals 14 residues. Trimming took off 7 bases at V and 0 bases at J, with 12 bases between the two ends. The CDR3 DNA follows: TGTGCTAGTGTCCAGACAGACATGAACACTGAAGCTTTCTTT. The encoded protein is CASVQTDMNTEAFF.

The chain carries TRBV5-1 and TRBJ2-7, with 7 bases matching TRBD2. The CDR3 runs to 14 residues. The junction had 6 bases not matched to a gene; V was cut back by 3 bases and J by 3 bases. Germline V gives CDR1 SGHRS, CDR2 YFSETQ. The CDR3 DNA reads as TGCGCCAGCAGCTGGGCTGGCGGGAGCTACGAGCAGTACTTC. Its translation is CASSWAGGSYEQYF.